The 14 T cell receptor beta chains below come from one sample, sequenced in a study of CD8+CD57+ T cells in acquired aplastic anemia. Findings and caveats of the study: Patient CD8+CD57+ cells had less diversity than total CD4+ and CD8+ pools.

CD8+CD57+ cell expansion had been shown by flow cytometry in patients chosen for sequencing. These receptors have no known antigen. CDR3 and TCR beta VDJ profiling relied on genomic DNA as the template. From the reads, TCRdb called clonotypes with MiXCR, one entry per CDR3 protein. The table has about 18,000 distinct CDR3 sequences, 30% to 45% seen once. Specimen: CD8+CD57+ T cells sorted from PBMCs. The subset here: bead-enriched CD8+CD57+ effector memory T cells from SAA patients. The source is a human donor with aplastic anemia.

Details on this clonotype: At one of its ends the junction is not consistent with the germline gene, which may arise from a read error. J is TRBJ1-2 and V is TRBV6-1; D uncertain. Germline lookup yields CDR1 MNHNS and CDR2 SASEGT. The CDR3 has 16 amino acids. The CDR3 DNA sequence: TGTGCCAGCAGCCGCCCCCTGGACCATCTTAACTATGGCCACACCTTC. Translating gives CASSRPLDHLNYGHTF.

The chain joins TRBV20-1 to TRBJ2-7; TRBD2 matches 9 bases. The CDR3 has 13 amino acids. V shed 4 bases and J 6 bases; nucleotides not matched to a gene: 7. The germline V gene encodes CDR1 DFQATT and CDR2 SNEGSKA (reference sequence). The CDR3 spells CSATLAGVVEQYF. The CDR3 coding sequence is TGCAGTGCTACTTTAGCGGGAGTGGTCGAGCAGTACTTC.

V usage is TRBV7-9 and J usage is TRBJ2-2; D is unclear. The germline gives CDR1 SEHNR, CDR2 FQNEAQ (reference sequence). The CDR3 is made up of 14 amino acids. V gave up 1 base and J gave up 1 base, with 4 bases separating them. The DNA for the CDR3 is TGTGCCAGCAGCTTAGGAGAGAACACCGGGGAGCTGTTTTTT. Translation: CASSLGENTGELFF.

The chain couples TRBV7-9 to TRBJ1-4; unclear D gene. Germline CDR1 is SEHNR and CDR2 is FQNEAQ (reference sequence). This CDR3 contains 13 residues. V lost 2 bases to trimming and J lost 3 bases, with 4 bases between them. CDR3 bases: TGTGCCAGCAGCTTAATGGCTAATGAAAAACTGTTTTTT. Residues: CASSLMANEKLFF.

This clonotype has a count of ten or more. The chain combines TRBV20-1 with TRBJ2-7, with 9 bases that match TRBD2. Germline CDR1 reads DFQATT; CDR2 reads SNEGSKA (reference sequence). The V and J ends lost 1 base and 7 bases, in that order; junction bases with no gene match: 8. This CDR3 is 14 amino acids long. CDR3 sequence reads: CSARGLAGSEEQYF. In nucleotides, the CDR3 is TGCAGTGCTAGAGGGCTAGCGGGGAGTGAGGAGCAGTACTTC.

This clonotype was detected many times. This rearrangement joins TRBV12-3 or TRBV12-4 to TRBJ1-1; D possibly corresponds to TRBD1 (5 bases). The CDR3 is 14 amino acids. The V gene lost 6 bases and the J gene lost 0 bases, with 11 bases spanning the gap. The CDR3 is CASRQGYMNTEAFF. Here the CDR3 DNA reads TGTGCCAGCAGGCAGGGTTACATGAACACTGAAGCTTTCTTT.

This clonotype was seen a handful of times. This chain uses TRBV7-9 with TRBJ1-5, with D unresolved. Trimming removed 1 base at V and 5 bases at J, with 6 bases between. The CDR3 has 13 residues. Germline values: CDR1 SEHNR, CDR2 FQNEAQ (reference sequence). CDR3 sequence reads: CASSLVGDQPQHF. In DNA, the CDR3 is TGTGCCAGCAGCTTAGTCGGGGATCAGCCCCAGCATTTT.

The chain uses TRBV9 and TRBJ1-3; TRBD1 might be the D (6 bases). The germline gives CDR1 SGDLS, CDR2 YYNGEE. Trimming removed 3 bases from V and 10 bases from J, with 14 bases in between. The CDR3 loop spans 13 amino acids. CDR3 nucleotide sequence: TGTGCCAGCAGCGAAGACAGGCTCGGGACCATATATTTT. Its translation: CASSEDRLGTIYF.

This clonotype was counted between two and nine times. The J gene is TRBJ2-5, the V gene TRBV11-2; TRBD1 matches 7 bases. CDR1 SGHAT and CDR2 FQNNGV come from the germline V gene. The V gene end was trimmed by 1 base and the J gene end by 7 bases; junction bases not matched to a gene: 6. This CDR3 is built from 14 residues. CDR3 nucleotides: TGTGCCAGCAGCTTAGTCCCAGGGGGTCCGACCCAGTACTTC. This encodes CASSLVPGGPTQYF.

The chain combines TRBV12-3 or TRBV12-4 with TRBJ2-7, with D maybe TRBD1 (5 bases). V was clipped by 3 bases and J by 3 bases, with 9 bases between them. The CDR3 extends over 13 amino acids. CDR3 region: CASSLKGLYEQYF. The CDR3 coding sequence is TGTGCCAGCAGTTTGAAGGGGCTCTACGAGCAGTACTTC.

This clonotype was counted a few times. This chain joins TRBV19 and TRBJ2-1; 8 bases line up with TRBD1. The trim removed 6 bases at V and 8 bases at J, leaving 9 bases unmatched. CDR3 size: 14 residues. Germline CDR1 reads LNHDA; CDR2 reads SQIVND (reference sequence). The CDR3 coding sequence is TGTGCCAGTAGGACTAACAGGGGGAGCGATGAGCAGTTCTTC. Translating gives CASRTNRGSDEQFF.

CDR3 nucleotide sequence: TGTGCCATCTCCGTAACCCAGCATTTT. It encodes CAISVTQHF. This chain uses TRBV10-3 with TRBJ1-5; D gene unclear. CDR1 ENHRY and CDR2 SYGVKD come from the germline V gene. The CDR3 length is 9 residues. V was pared by 8 bases and J by 11 bases, with 7 bases between.

This clonotype came up many times. The chain has TRBV29-1 and TRBJ2-7; no definite D call. The CDR3 totals 13 residues. V lost 6 bases, J lost 0 bases, and 12 bases lay in between. Germline assignment: CDR1 SQVTM and CDR2 ANQGSEA. CDR3 residues: CSVHFRSSYEQYF. In nucleotides, the CDR3 is TGCAGCGTCCACTTTCGTAGCTCCTACGAGCAGTACTTC.

This chain links TRBV20-1 with TRBJ2-3, with 8 bases matching TRBD2. V was clipped by 5 bases and J by 3 bases; unmatched bases: 7. The CDR3 is 14 residues long. The germline gives CDR1 DFQATT, CDR2 SNEGSKA (reference sequence). The CDR3 DNA sequence: TGCAGTGCTGAGGGACTAGTGAGGACAGATACGCAGTATTTT. As protein: CSAEGLVRTDTQYF.